This passage covers 3 T cell receptor beta chains from one sample sequenced in a study of T cells of healthy individuals. TCRdb re-called the 5' RACE reads through MiXCR, storing one row per CDR3 protein. The repertoire holds about 100,000 distinct CDR3 sequences, approximately 16% seen once, with more than 5.5% in the top ten. The receptors originated from a human donor in good health.

The rearrangement uses TRBV20-1 and TRBJ1-1; maybe TRBD1 (5 bases). CDR3 length: 14 residues. Germline loops: CDR1 DFQATT, CDR2 SNEGSKA (reference sequence). V lost 5 bases, J lost 5 bases, and 18 bases lay in between. CDR3 loop: CSAGGLRKKTEAFF. The CDR3 coding sequence is TGCAGTGCTGGGGGGTTGCGTAAGAAAACTGAAGCTTTCTTT.

This clonotype was observed a few times. The V gene is TRBV6-1, the J gene TRBJ2-2; a possible D gene is TRBD2 (6 bases). In germline, CDR1 is MNHNS, CDR2 SASEGT. V was shortened by 7 bases and J by 3 bases, with 12 bases between the two germline ends. The CDR3 contains 14 residues. The CDR3 region is CASNPREYTGELFF. DNA for the CDR3: TGTGCCAGCAATCCCCGGGAGTACACCGGGGAGCTGTTTTTT.

This clonotype came up many times. The chain links TRBV7-9 to TRBJ1-1; D unclear. Germline values: CDR1 SEHNR, CDR2 FQNEAQ (reference sequence). Trimming cost V 3 bases and J 6 bases, with 26 bases left between them. This CDR3 spans 18 amino acids. CDR3 DNA sequence: TGTGCCAGCAGCTTCCCCAGACGGATTTCGAGCAAAAGCCCTGAAGCTTTCTTT. Protein: CASSFPRRISSKSPEAFF.